The clone carrying this TCR beta chain was seen a handful of times. Its antigen is still unknown. TCRdb re-derived calls from the 5' RACE reads in MiXCR, one entry per CDR3 protein. The sample lists 35,000 to 50,000 distinct CDR3 sequences; less than 30% were seen once. Memory CD4+ T cells were sorted as CD4+CD45RO+CD25- cells. CDR3 length: 16 residues. In germline, CDR1 is MNHEY, CDR2 SVGAGI. V was cut by 3 bases and J by 10 bases, with 19 bases left in between. Study-level findings and limits: Tumor memory CD4+ T cell TCR gene usage was found to cluster with blood and lymph node memory CD4+ cells and with lymph node naive CD4+ cells. Tumor Treg TCRs overlapped most with tumor naive CD4+ cells.

The sequenced sample was memory CD4+ T cells sorted from a lymph node. Sample subset: memory CD4+ T cells, CD4+CD45RO+CD25-. The sequence derives from a female donor with breast cancer. J is TRBJ1-6 and V is TRBV6-5; TRBD1 might be the D (5 bases). DNA of the CDR3: TGTGCCAGCAGTTATTCAGGGACTCGAGCCGGCTCACCCCTCCACTTT. The encoded protein is CASSYSGTRAGSPLHF.